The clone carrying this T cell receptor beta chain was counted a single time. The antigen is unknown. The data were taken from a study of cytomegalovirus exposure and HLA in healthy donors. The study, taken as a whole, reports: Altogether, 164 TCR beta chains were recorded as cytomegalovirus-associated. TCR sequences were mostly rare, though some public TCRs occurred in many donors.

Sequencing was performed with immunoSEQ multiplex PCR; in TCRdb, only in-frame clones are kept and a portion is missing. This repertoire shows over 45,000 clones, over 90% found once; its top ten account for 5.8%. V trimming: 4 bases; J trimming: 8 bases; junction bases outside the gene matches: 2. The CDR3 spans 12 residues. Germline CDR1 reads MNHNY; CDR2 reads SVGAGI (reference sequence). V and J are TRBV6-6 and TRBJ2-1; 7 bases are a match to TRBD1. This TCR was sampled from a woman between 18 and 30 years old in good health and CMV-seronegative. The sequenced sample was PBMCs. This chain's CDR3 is CASSSQGDEQFF. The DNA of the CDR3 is TGTGCCAGCAGTTCCCAGGGGGATGAGCAGTTCTTC.